The clone carrying this T cell receptor (beta chain) was seen just once. The data were produced by immunoSEQ multiplex PCR, yet TCRdb's version contains in-frame clones alone and is incomplete. The data contain over 30,000 clones, 80% to 90% of them singletons. There are 15 residues in the CDR3. CDR1 MNHNS and CDR2 SASEGT come from the germline V gene. V was clipped by 1 base and J by 1 base, with 11 bases between them. The data were obtained in a study of T cell changes during pregnancy in multiple sclerosis. The sequence derives from a female donor with multiple sclerosis, enrolled in a pregnancy study. The sample here was CD8+ T cells from peripheral blood mononuclear cells, taken in the third trimester of pregnancy. The chain uses TRBV6-1 and TRBJ2-7; D might be TRBD2 (6 bases). The CDR3 region has the DNA TGTGCCAGCAGTGAAGAGGCTAGCGTTTCCTACGAGCAGTACTTC. This gives the protein CASSEEASVSYEQYF.